This entry lists 10 T cell receptor beta chains sequenced from one sample in a study of T cell responses to AZD1222 COVID-19 vaccine. Assay used: immunoSEQ multiplex PCR; TCRdb lists only in-frame clones, some missing. The table includes over 100,000 clones, about 90% detected once. Sequencing used peripheral blood, obtained on day 0 of AZD1222 vaccination. These receptors were taken from an adult in good health.

This chain joins TRBV6-5 and TRBJ2-5; 9 nucleotides align to TRBD1. The V gene's germline CDR1 is MNHEY and CDR2 SVGAGI. Trimming at V came to 9 bases and at J to 6 bases, leaving 14 bases not matched to a gene. CDR3 length: 15 amino acids. The chain's CDR3 is CASIFPGQGSKTQYF. The CDR3 coding sequence is TGTGCCAGTATCTTTCCGGGACAGGGTTCGAAGACCCAGTACTTC.

The V gene is TRBV7-8, the J gene TRBJ1-1; D may be TRBD1 (5 bases). The CDR3 is 15 residues long. Germline CDR1 reads SGHVS; CDR2 reads FQNEAQ. Trimming removed 3 bases from V and 0 bases from J, with 11 bases in between. DNA of the CDR3: TGTGCCAGCAGCTTCGGGGACCGACTGAACACTGAAGCTTTCTTT. This encodes CASSFGDRLNTEAFF.

The chain is built from TRBV7-3 and TRBJ1-1; a possible D gene is TRBD1 (6 bases). Trimming removed 5 bases from V and 1 base from J, with 11 bases in between. The germline V gene has CDR1 SGHTA and CDR2 FQGTGA. This CDR3 region has 14 residues. CDR3 DNA: TGTGCCAGCAGCCAGCAGGGACAGAACACTGAAGCTTTCTTT. Its translation is CASSQQGQNTEAFF.

This chain joins TRBV9 and TRBJ1-2; D might be TRBD1 (5 bases). The V and J ends lost 4 bases and 2 bases respectively, with 9 bases between them. Germline CDR1 SGDLS, CDR2 YYNGEE. The CDR3 totals 13 residues. CDR3 coding DNA: TGTGCCAGCAGCCCAGACAGAAACTATGGCTACACCTTC. Protein sequence: CASSPDRNYGYTF. Full variable domain (remainder filled in from reference TRBV9 and TRBJ1-2): DSGVTQTPKHLITATGQRVTLRCSPRSGDLSVYWYQQSLDQGLQFLIQYYNGEERAKGNILERFSAQQFPDLHSELNLSSLELGDSALYFCASSPDRNYGYTFGSGTRLTVV.

This clone has only one observation. The chain joins TRBV7-3 to TRBJ1-1, with D perhaps matching TRBD1 (6 bases). The germline V gene has CDR1 SGHTA and CDR2 FQGTGA. Trimming stripped 5 bases from V and 7 bases from J, with 14 bases between. The CDR3 contains 13 residues. CDR3 bases: TGTGCCAGCAGCAGGAACAGGGCCAGTGAAGCTTTCTTT. Residues: CASSRNRASEAFF.

The chain couples TRBV5-5 to TRBJ2-7; weak D call: TRBD1 (5 bases). CDR3 size: 14 residues. V was shortened by 4 bases and J by 3 bases, with 14 bases between the two germline ends. Germline V lookup: CDR1 SGHKS, CDR2 YYEKEE (reference sequence). DNA for the CDR3: TGTGCCAGCAGCCCGACAGCAATATTCTACGAGCAGTACTTC. Its protein is CASSPTAIFYEQYF. The whole variable domain, remainder taken from reference TRBV5-5 and TRBJ2-7, is DAGVTQSPTHLIKTRGQQVTLRCSPISGHKSVSWYQQVLGQGPQFIFQYYEKEERGRGNFPDRFSARQFPNYSSELNVNALLLGDSALYLCASSPTAIFYEQYFGPGTRLTVT.

The V and J genes are TRBV29-1 and TRBJ1-2; 7 bases align to TRBD1. Germline CDR1 reads SQVTM; CDR2 reads ANQGSEA. The CDR3 is made up of 14 amino acids. The V gene end was trimmed by 7 bases and the J gene end by 3 bases; junction bases not matched to a gene: 11. The DNA of the CDR3 is TGCAGCGCCGCCGGACAGGAGAACTACTATGGCTACACCTTC. Translation gives CSAAGQENYYGYTF.

This clone was seen a single time. The chain combines TRBV11-2 with TRBJ2-5, with TRBD2 matching over 13 bases. V lost 5 bases and J lost 4; bases outside the gene matches: 13. This CDR3 comprises 18 residues. Germline CDR1 is SGHAT and CDR2 is FQNNGV. CDR3 DNA: TGTGCCAGCAGCCTCAACCCAACGAGGACTAGCGGGAGAGAGACCCAGTACTTC. Its protein is CASSLNPTRTSGRETQYF.

For this clone: This sample also contains other DNA sequences that code for the same CDR3. The V gene is TRBV19, the J gene TRBJ1-5; TRBD1 matches at 8 bases. The CDR3 length is 13 residues. Trimming at V came to 6 bases and at J to 2 bases, leaving 0 bases not matched to a gene. Germline CDR1 reads LNHDA; CDR2 reads SQIVND (reference sequence). For the CDR3, the DNA is TGTGCCAGTAGGGGACAGGGCAATCAGCCCCAGCATTTT. Encoded protein: CASRGQGNQPQHF.

The rearrangement joins TRBV2 to TRBJ1-5, with 8 bases matching TRBD1. Germline assignment: CDR1 SNHLY and CDR2 FYNNEI. CDR3 length: 14 residues. J lost 6 bases, V lost 8 bases, and 9 bases had no gene match. CDR3 DNA: TGTGCCAGCTCCAGACAGGGGCCTTTTCAGCCCCAGCATTTT. Its protein is CASSRQGPFQPQHF.